This T cell receptor beta chain was sequenced during a study of blood T cell repertoires in COVID-19. The wider study: Samples representing acute and convalescent COVID-19 were sourced from the United States, Italy and Spain.

Sequenced by immunoSEQ multiplex PCR; TCRdb stores in-frame clones only, minus some. The sample contains over 150,000 clones, 70% to 90% of which appear only once. Trimming took 6 bases from V and 0 from J, leaving 8 bases between them. CDR3 length: 13 amino acids. Per the germline V gene, CDR1 is LNHDA and CDR2 is SQIVND (reference sequence). The clonotype comes from a middle-aged man with acute or convalescent COVID-19. Specimen: peripheral blood. The chain has TRBV19 and TRBJ1-1, with D possibly TRBD1 on 5 matching bases. The CDR3 nucleotides are TGTGCCAGTAGAGACAGTATGAACACTGAAGCTTTCTTT. Translation: CASRDSMNTEAFF. The whole variable domain, filled in from reference TRBV19 and TRBJ1-1, reads DGGITQSPKYLFRKEGQNVTLSCEQNLNHDAMYWYRQDPGQGLRLIYYSQIVNDFQKGDIAEGYSVSREKKESFPLTVTSAQKNPTAFYLCASRDSMNTEAFFGQGTRLTVV.